This is a list of T cell receptor beta chains from one sample in a study of shared clonotypes between healthy human individuals. Generated by immunoSEQ multiplex PCR, the TCRdb table keeps only in-frame clones and is missing some. The sample lists 950,000 to 1,300,000 clones, about three quarters occurring once. The sample comprised memory CD4+ T cells sorted from blood. These receptors originate from a young man in good health. Both conserved end residues are part of each CDR3. D genes are given only for firm matches.

TRBV14	TRBJ2-7	.	CARGSGRKYEQYF
TRBV6-5	TRBJ2-3	.	CASSYSRGTDTQYF
TRBV16	TRBJ2-5	.	CASSQQSSGETQYF
TRBV5-1	TRBJ1-1	TRBD1	CASSWGGGNTEAFF
TRBV7-9	TRBJ1-4	TRBD1	CASSLDRGPSEKLFF
TRBV7-9	TRBJ1-1	TRBD1	CASSPTGQHTEAFF
TRBV25-1	TRBJ2-4	.	CASSEAGSKNIQYF
TRBV7-6	TRBJ1-5	.	CASSLHPAGGNQPQHF
TRBV4-1	TRBJ2-6	.	CASSPWTAGANVLTF
TRBV10-3	TRBJ2-5	.	CAISESLVKTQYF
TRBV7-2	TRBJ1-6	.	CASSFTNGIPNSPLHF
TRBV30	TRBJ1-2	TRBD1	CAWIQETGVGGYTF
TRBV15	TRBJ2-4	TRBD2	CATSARLAGDLAKNIQYF
TRBV11-2	TRBJ2-7	.	CASARSMGDTYEQYF
TRBV6-1	TRBJ2-1	.	CASEQRQFSYNEQFF
TRBV10-2	TRBJ1-5	.	CASSDWGGFDNQPQHF
TRBV10-3	TRBJ2-2	.	CAISVDPRSNGELFF
TRBV9	TRBJ2-5	TRBD1	CASSLGTGGRETQYF
TRBV2	TRBJ1-2	TRBD1	CASSVRDSLNYGYTF
TRBV11-2	TRBJ1-4	.	CASSLGRANEKLFF
TRBV4-2	TRBJ2-1	TRBD2	CASSQDEGVAGGNEQFF
TRBV7-8	TRBJ2-5	TRBD2	CASSTALAGGLETQYF
TRBV7-9	TRBJ1-4	.	CASSLLGRGEKLFF
TRBV2	TRBJ1-3	.	CASSEGWNTIYF
TRBV28	TRBJ1-3	TRBD1	CASSLSGQVPSGNTIYF
TRBV19	TRBJ2-2	.	CASSTQENTGELFF
TRBV2	TRBJ2-3	.	CASSRNGGSTDTQYF
TRBV5-1	TRBJ1-6	.	CASSLGPQGRDSPLHF
TRBV6-5	TRBJ1-4	.	CASSRTLNEKLFF
TRBV12-5	TRBJ2-2	TRBD2	CASGGGLGLAGHHYTGELFF
TRBV29-1	TRBJ2-7	.	CSVEGAGQGNYEQYF
TRBV5-4	TRBJ2-7	.	CASSERGSYEQYF
TRBV5-1	TRBJ1-6	TRBD1	CASSSTGTGGLTLHF
TRBV7-2	TRBJ1-2	.	CASSPGGTYGYTF
TRBV2	TRBJ2-7	TRBD1	CASSRTGTSHEQYF
TRBV18	TRBJ1-1	.	CASSPGTPRSTEAFF
TRBV7-9	TRBJ1-2	.	CASSPRGTSTNYGYTF
TRBV28	TRBJ1-2	TRBD1	CASSKGTGGANGYTF
TRBV28	TRBJ2-3	TRBD1	CASRGPGGTGGGKDTQYF
TRBV30	TRBJ1-6	TRBD1	CAWRGQFNSPLHF
TRBV5-1	TRBJ2-1	TRBD2	CASTRRAGGSYNEQFF
TRBV7-2	TRBJ2-2	.	CASSLGRMTGELFF
TRBV11-2	TRBJ2-1	TRBD2	CASSFGPSGRYNEQFF
TRBV9	TRBJ2-1	.	CASSSDLAGRYNEQFF
TRBV11-3	TRBJ2-6	.	CASSFSRGPGSGANVLTF